This T cell receptor (beta chain) was sequenced in a study of CD8+CD57+ T cells in acquired aplastic anemia (dated by TCRdb to the late 2010s). Describing the broader study: Extracted DNA from sorted CD4+ and CD8+ cells averaged approximately 3 ug, ranging from roughly 0.2 to 30 ug. CD8+CD57+ expansion was defined as a frequency above the mean frequency observed in healthy subjects.

Turning to this clonotype: Its target antigen remains unknown. Mismatch with germline at one junction end may stem from a read error.

The patients picked for sequencing were ones in whom flow cytometry had shown an expansion of CD8+CD57+ cells. All patients had severe acquired aplastic anemia diagnosed by International Study of Aplastic Anemia and Agranulocytosis and Camitta criteria. At the time blood was sampled, none of the patients had received any therapy. TCR repertoires of sorted CD4+ and CD8+ blood T cells from severe aplastic anemia patients and healthy subjects were deep-sequenced in the study. In the USA, patient enrollment took place under clinicaltrials.gov protocols 00001620, 01623167, 00001397, 00071045, 00081523 and 00961064. Ficoll-Paque density gradient centrifugation was used to isolate peripheral blood mononuclear cells. Before DNA was extracted, CD4+ and CD8+ T cells were sorted using either FACS or magnetic beads. General study outcomes and caveats: Although 25 to 30 CD8+ CDR3 sequences were shared by patients and controls, these sequences appeared highly expressed in patients and within the immunodominant clones of patients. Patients and healthy controls showed no significant difference in CD8+ Simpson's diversity (P=0.060).

The CDR3 contains 15 residues, cysteine and phenylalanine counted. Just CDR3 DNA is preserved here, 45 bases in frame from base 1. The germline V gene supplies CDR1 SGHVS and CDR2 FQNEAQ. Genomic DNA was used as template for profiling of TCR beta VDJ combinations and CDR3 sequences. An Illumina HiSeq 2000 was used for TCR repertoire sequencing. The study's own analysis went as follows. TRBV/TRBJ rearrangement plots, CDR3 size and DJ length profiles, and Simpson's diversity index were used to evaluate the repertoires. Whichever DNA sequence was most abundant in the deep sequencing data was defined as the immunodominant clone. CDR3 amino acid sequences were screened for sharing across subjects and compared with published repertoires and the VDJdb database. The public reads were run again by TCRdb, first through fastp at Q25 and then through MiXCR, and only productive beta chains were kept. Every CDR3 protein is listed once, alongside the most common genes and DNA of its rows. The V and J calls here are based on TCRdb, not the publication. The sample table lists a few hundred thousand distinct CDR3 sequences, about 80% of them with a count of one. The ten most abundant clones make up 40% to 55% of the sample.

This chain joins TRBV7-8 to TRBJ1-1, and possibly TRBD1, on 6 matching bases. The sequence derives from a human donor with aplastic anemia. The sequenced material came from sorted CD4+, CD8+, or CD8+CD57+ T cells (not recorded which) from PBMCs. The CDR3 has the sequence CASSLDVAGDTEDFF. Read as DNA, the sequence is TGTGCCAGCAGCTTAGATGTAGCAGGGGATACTGAAGATTTCTTT. With all but the CDR3 taken from the reference TRBV7-8 and TRBJ1-1 genes, the full variable domain is: GAGVSQSPRYKVAKRGQDVALRCDPISGHVSLFWYQQALGQGPEFLTYFQNEAQLDKSGLPSDRFFAERPEGSVSTLKIQRTQQEDSAVYLCASSLDVAGDTEDFFGQGTRLTVV.